The entry that follows covers one TCR beta chain sequence. Its matching antigen is unknown. This sample is drawn from a study of T cell responses to AZD1222 COVID-19 vaccine. Whole-study findings and limits: Reports say nearly half of spike-specific TCRs go after unmutated variant regions. The donors showed a predominance of white British ancestry and of females, with possible underestimation of clonal diversity. Sampling captured repertoires only after the peak T cell response.

The germline V and J ends were trimmed by 4 bases and 0 bases, with 10 bases remaining between them. CDR1 is KGHSH and CDR2 is LQKENI in the germline V gene. The CDR3 consists of 14 residues. Produced via immunoSEQ multiplex PCR; TCRdb's table is partial and in-frame only. The sample lists more than 150,000 clones, 92% occurring once. V usage is TRBV18 and J usage is TRBJ2-7; the D is unclear. This TCR was sampled from an adult in good health. The source was peripheral blood, collected on day 0 of AZD1222 vaccination. The CDR3 loop reads CASSQQRSSYEQYF. CDR3 nucleotides: TGTGCCAGCTCACAACAGAGAAGCTCCTACGAGCAGTACTTC.